Presented here are 22 T cell receptor beta chains from one specimen sequenced in a study of human T cells and chemical hapten exposure (dated by TCRdb to 2020 to 2022). Reading the label with the study, this specimen's time point is: patch test 3, about 24 weeks after DPC sensitization. In the paper's terms, the treatment or condition label means: therapeutic diphenylcyclopropenone sensitization with weekly scalp DPC. Receptor libraries were prepared by RACE. TCRdb records NextSeq 500 as the sequencer. TCRdb reran the public reads through fastp at Q25 and MiXCR, keeping productive beta chains. Every CDR3 protein is listed once, alongside the most common genes and DNA of its rows. The sample table shows tens of thousands of distinct CDR3 sequences, and approximately 10% are seen once. 1% to 1.2% of the sample is taken by the ten largest. This sample comprised whole blood, obtained in connection with sensitization to the hapten diphenylcyclopropenone (DPC). All receptors derive from a woman in her 30s with alopecia areata. Some clones in this sample may be carry-over from other donors' samples.

Turning to this clonotype: It may be a read error: a sequence one base away is much more abundant. This rearrangement joins TRBV18 to TRBJ2-3; D is unclear. Germline assignment: CDR1 KGHSH and CDR2 LQKENI. The ends were cut back, 3 bases at V and 5 bases at J, with 9 bases in the middle. The CDR3 totals 13 residues. CDR3 sequence: CASSPIPIDTQYF. CDR3 nucleotide sequence: TGTGCCAGCTCACCGATCCCCATAGATACGCAGTATTTT.

This clonotype has a count of ten or more. The J gene is TRBJ2-1, the V gene TRBV6-2 or TRBV6-3; 14 bases line up with TRBD2. The CDR3 is 14 residues long. Germline V gene sequence: CDR1 MNHEY, CDR2 SVGEGT. V lost 8 bases and J lost 6; bases outside the gene matches: 3. The DNA of the CDR3 is TGTGCCAGCCTTGGACTAGCGGGAGGCAATGAGCAGTTCTTC. It translates to CASLGLAGGNEQFF.

This clonotype was recorded a few times. The chain has TRBV27 and TRBJ1-2; a weak D match, TRBD1 (6 bases). The CDR3 has 13 amino acids. Trimming stripped 5 bases from V and 5 bases from J, with 12 bases between. CDR1 MNHEY and CDR2 SMNVEV come from the germline V gene (reference sequence). CDR3: CASSGRGLYGYTF. The CDR3 DNA reads TGTGCCAGCAGTGGCAGGGGTCTTTATGGCTACACCTTC.

The V and J genes are TRBV18 and TRBJ2-1, with D unresolved. This CDR3 contains 13 residues. The germline V and J ends were trimmed by 3 bases and 4 bases, with 7 bases remaining between them. Germline V lookup: CDR1 KGHSH, CDR2 LQKENI. As DNA, the CDR3 is TGTGCCAGCTCACCTGACGAATACAATGAGCAGTTCTTC. Protein sequence: CASSPDEYNEQFF.

This clonotype was observed many times. This sequence joins TRBV7-6 and TRBJ1-1, with TRBD1 matching 10 bases. After removal of 4 bases from V and 4 bases from J, the junction contained 9 bases not matched to a gene. CDR1 is SGHVS, CDR2 FNYEAQ, per germline. This CDR3 region has 16 residues. CDR3 coding DNA: TGTGCCAGCAGCTCGACAGGGGGCAGTTGGGGCACTGAAGCTTTCTTT. It encodes CASSSTGGSWGTEAFF.

This clonotype has only a few counts. The rearrangement links TRBV29-1 to TRBJ2-3; TRBD1 might be the D (6 bases). The CDR3 is made up of 14 amino acids. The V gene lost 1 base and the J gene lost 0 bases, with 8 bases spanning the gap. Germline lookup yields CDR1 SQVTM and CDR2 ANQGSEA. The CDR3 is CSVEAGQSTDTQYF. The CDR3 nucleotides read TGCAGCGTTGAAGCAGGACAGAGCACAGATACGCAGTATTTT.

The chain combines TRBV10-2 with TRBJ2-7, with D perhaps matching TRBD2 (5 bases). The CDR3 runs 15 residues. V was pared by 0 bases and J by 4 bases, with 13 bases between. Germline assignment: CDR1 WSHSY and CDR2 SAAADI. DNA of the CDR3: TGCGCCAGCAGTGAGTCGCCGGGGAGTGGGTACGAGCAGTACGTC. Translation gives CASSESPGSGYEQYV.

In this sample, this clonotype turned up many times. The genes are TRBV28 and TRBJ1-4, with TRBD1 as a possible D gene (6 bases). Trimming removed 2 bases from V and 4 bases from J, with 8 bases in between. From germline, CDR1 is MDHEN and CDR2 SYDVKM. The CDR3 runs to 14 residues. CDR3 DNA: TGTGCCAGCAGTTTACCACAGGGTAATGAAAAACTGTTTTTT. Protein: CASSLPQGNEKLFF.

About this clonotype itself: The conserved phenylalanine or tryptophan is not found at the CDR3 terminus, so this likely reflects a read error. The gene calls are TRBV7-9 and TRBJ2-1, with 8 bases fitting TRBD2. V lost 5 bases to trimming and J lost 0 bases; unmatched junction nucleotides: 3. The CDR3 totals 15 residues. Per germline, CDR1 SEHNR and CDR2 FQNEAQ (reference sequence). CDR3 sequence (DNA): TGTGCCAGCAGCCCCAGCGGGAGCTCCTACAATGAGCAGTTCTTA. It specifies CASSPSGSSYNEQFL.

The V gene is TRBV6-2 or TRBV6-3, the J gene TRBJ2-1; 8 nucleotides line up with TRBD2. Trimming at V came to 3 bases and at J to 4 bases, leaving 17 bases not matched to a gene. CDR3 size: 19 residues. Germline CDR1 and CDR2: MNHEY and SVGEGT. The chain's CDR3 is CASSYSPRAGDKGYNEQFF. CDR3 nucleotide sequence: TGTGCCAGCAGTTATTCCCCTCGAGCGGGAGACAAGGGGTACAATGAGCAGTTCTTC.

This clonotype was seen only a few times. The chain recombines TRBV28 with TRBJ1-1; possible D gene TRBD1, 5 bases. This CDR3 spans 16 amino acids. Germline lookup yields CDR1 MDHEN and CDR2 SYDVKM. V was cut by 5 bases and J by 1 base, with 17 bases left in between. The CDR3 spells CASSTPTRGRNTEAFF. The CDR3 DNA reads TGTGCCAGCAGTACCCCAACCCGGGGGAGGAACACTGAAGCTTTCTTT.

Many counts were recorded for this clonotype. This chain connects TRBV12-3 or TRBV12-4 to TRBJ1-1; unclear D gene. This CDR3 contains 13 residues. The ends were cut back, 1 base at V and 1 base at J, with 4 bases in the middle. Here the CDR3 reads CASSLETNTEAFF. CDR3 sequence (DNA): TGTGCCAGCAGTTTAGAGACGAACACTGAAGCTTTCTTT.

This clonotype was seen ten or more times. The chain couples TRBV4-2 to TRBJ2-4; TRBD1 matches 9 bases. This CDR3 is 17 amino acids long. Germline V gene data show CDR1 as LGHNA and CDR2 as YNFKEQ. Germline trimming cut 0 bases from V and 1 base from J; bases unmatched to any gene: 4. CDR3 coding DNA: TGTGCCAGCAGCCAAGAGACAGGGGGTTTTGCCAAAAACATTCAGTACTTC. Its protein product is CASSQETGGFAKNIQYF.

This clonotype was observed many times. The CDR3 region is CASSQDGGLGANVLTF. In DNA form, the CDR3 reads TGTGCCAGCAGTCAAGACGGGGGGCTTGGGGCCAACGTCCTGACTTTC. The rearrangement links TRBV6-5 to TRBJ2-6; D possibly corresponds to TRBD2 (7 bases). Germline CDR1 is MNHEY and CDR2 is SVGAGI. This CDR3 comprises 16 residues. V was cut by 5 bases and J by 3 bases, with 14 bases left in between.

This clonotype has a count of ten or more. The chain is built from TRBV5-1 and TRBJ1-2; 7 bases agree with TRBD1. Germline values: CDR1 SGHRS, CDR2 YFSETQ. The CDR3 runs to 17 residues. V trimming: 2 bases; J trimming: 2 bases; junction bases outside the gene matches: 12. DNA of the CDR3: TGCGCCAGCAGCTTAGGTCAGGGGACAGATTCGAACTATGGCTACACCTTC. It encodes CASSLGQGTDSNYGYTF. Full variable domain (rest looked up from reference TRBV5-1 and TRBJ1-2): KAGVTQTPRYLIKTRGQQVTLSCSPISGHRSVSWYQQTPGQGLQFLFEYFSETQRNKGNFPGRFSGRQFSNSRSEMNVSTLELGDSALYLCASSLGQGTDSNYGYTFGSGTRLTVV.

The V and J genes are TRBV15 and TRBJ1-1, with D hard to call. Germline lookup yields CDR1 LNHNV and CDR2 YYDKDF (reference sequence). Trimming took 3 bases from V and 4 from J, leaving 6 bases between them. The CDR3 has 12 amino acids. CDR3 coding DNA: TGTGCCACCAGCAGGGGTGGCACTGAAGCTTTCTTT. Protein: CATSRGGTEAFF.

J is TRBJ2-7 and V is TRBV4-2, with D possibly TRBD2 on 6 matching bases. Between the trimmed V and J ends, which lost 0 bases and 2 bases, there was a span of 11 bases. This CDR3 comprises 15 residues. CDR1 and CDR2 from the germline V gene are LGHNA and YNFKEQ. The CDR3 DNA sequence: TGTGCCAGCAGCCAAGATAGGGGACTCACCTACGAGCAGTACTTC. It codes for CASSQDRGLTYEQYF.

This clonotype was seen at least ten times. This chain uses TRBV12-3 or TRBV12-4 with TRBJ2-7, with D perhaps matching TRBD1 (5 bases). Trimming took 0 bases from V and 13 from J, leaving 16 bases between them. The CDR3 spans 13 residues. The CDR3 coding sequence is TGTGCCAGCAGTTTAGCGCCAGGGTCCCCACTATACGTC. This sequence encodes CASSLAPGSPLYV.

This clonotype was detected many times. V gene TRBV20-1 combines with J gene TRBJ1-5; 10 bases fit TRBD1. The CDR3 covers 16 residues. The V and J ends lost 6 bases and 2 bases, in that order; junction bases with no gene match: 10. CDR1 and CDR2 from the germline V gene are DFQATT and SNEGSKA (reference sequence). This CDR3 is CSAIDRGRSGNQPQHF. The CDR3 nucleotides are TGCAGTGCCATAGACAGGGGGCGGTCTGGCAATCAGCCCCAGCATTTT.

In its sample, this clonotype was seen many times. The V gene is TRBV7-9, the J gene TRBJ1-1; a possible D gene is TRBD1 (5 bases). V dropped 1 base and J dropped 2 bases, with 11 bases sitting between them. Germline V lookup: CDR1 SEHNR, CDR2 FQNEAQ (reference sequence). The CDR3 sequence is 15 residues long. The CDR3 sequence: CASSLVVGTNTEAFF. The CDR3 nucleotides read TGTGCCAGCAGCTTAGTGGTAGGGACCAACACTGAAGCTTTCTTT. The variable domain in full, with the rest retrieved from reference TRBV7-9 and TRBJ1-1, is DTGVSQNPRHKITKRGQNVTFRCDPISEHNRLYWYRQTLGQGPEFLTYFQNEAQLEKSRLLSDRFSAERPKGSFSTLEIQRTEQGDSAMYLCASSLVVGTNTEAFFGQGTRLTVV.

This chain uses TRBV29-1 with TRBJ2-5; no clear D gene. In germline, CDR1 is SQVTM, CDR2 ANQGSEA. Trimming took off 4 bases at V and 2 bases at J, with 8 bases between the two ends. The CDR3 runs 12 residues. The CDR3 nucleotides read TGCAGCGTTGGGGTCAGTCAAGAGACCCAGTACTTC. It encodes CSVGVSQETQYF.

This clonotype has only a few counts. One end of the junction does not line up with germline, which may come from a read error. The chain links TRBV6-2 or TRBV6-3 to TRBJ1-2; possibly TRBD1 for D (5 bases). Looked up from germline, CDR1 is MNHEY and CDR2 is SVGEGT. The CDR3 is 15 residues long. The CDR3 loop reads CVSSPQGRMNYGYTF. The CDR3 DNA is TGTGTCAGCAGTCCGCAGGGAAGGATGAACTATGGCTACACCTTC.